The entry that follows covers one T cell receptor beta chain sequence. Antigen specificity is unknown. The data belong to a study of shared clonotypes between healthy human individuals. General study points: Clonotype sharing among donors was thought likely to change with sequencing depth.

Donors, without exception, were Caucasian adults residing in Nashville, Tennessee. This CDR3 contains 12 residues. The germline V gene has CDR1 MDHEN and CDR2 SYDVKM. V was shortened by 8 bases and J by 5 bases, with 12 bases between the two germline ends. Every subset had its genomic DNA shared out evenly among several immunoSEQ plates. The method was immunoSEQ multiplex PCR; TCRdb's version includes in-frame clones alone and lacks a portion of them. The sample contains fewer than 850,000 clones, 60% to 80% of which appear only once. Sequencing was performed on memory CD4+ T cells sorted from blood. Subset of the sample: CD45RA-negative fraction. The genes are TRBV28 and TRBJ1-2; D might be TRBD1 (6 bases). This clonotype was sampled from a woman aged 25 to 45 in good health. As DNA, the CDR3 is TGTGCCAGCTACCAGGGGAGGTATGGCTACACCTTC. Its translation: CASYQGRYGYTF.